The 8 T cell receptor beta chains in this list originate from one sample, sequenced in a study of T-cell reconstitution after alpha-beta-depleted transplantation in children. For TCRbeta, the library was prepared with unique molecular identifiers. TCRdb passed the PCR reads through MiXCR, listing each CDR3 protein once. The sample includes 200,000 to 250,000 distinct CDR3 sequences, approximately 10% of them seen just once. The source material was PBMCs, sampled before TCRalphabeta/CD19-depleted stem cell transplant. The receptors originated from a child less than two years old with acute myeloid leukemia, due to receive a stem cell transplant.

This clonotype was found many times. The chain couples TRBV7-8 to TRBJ2-1; 12 nucleotides align to TRBD2. The germline CDR1 and CDR2 sequences are SGHVS and FQNEAQ. The CDR3 length is 16 residues. The V gene end was trimmed by 5 bases and the J gene end by 10 bases; junction bases not matched to a gene: 12. The DNA for the CDR3 is TGTGCCAGCAGCCCCTTAGGACTAGCGGGATCAGACGAGCAGTTCTTC. This gives the protein CASSPLGLAGSDEQFF.

The J gene is TRBJ1-6, the V gene TRBV12-3 or TRBV12-4, with D perhaps TRBD1 (5 bases). The CDR3 spans 15 residues. V was clipped by 3 bases and J by 8 bases, with 14 bases between them. CDR3 loop: CASSLGPGGDSPLHF. CDR3 nucleotides: TGTGCCAGCAGTTTGGGGCCAGGCGGGGATTCACCCCTCCACTTT.

CDR3 sequence reads: CASRVGQPTGELFF. The CDR3 coding sequence is TGCGCCAGCAGAGTGGGGCAACCCACCGGGGAGCTGTTTTTT. The chain joins TRBV5-1 to TRBJ2-2, with a possible D match to TRBD1 (5 bases). The V and J ends lost 5 bases and 4 bases respectively, with 12 bases between them. The CDR3 spans 14 residues. From germline, CDR1 is SGHRS and CDR2 YFSETQ.

On this clonotype itself: This may come from a read error, since a much larger clone is one base off. The chain couples TRBV19 to TRBJ1-1; no reliable D call. V dropped 5 bases and J dropped 0 bases, with 7 bases sitting between them. CDR3 length: 13 amino acids. Germline CDR1 and CDR2: LNHDA and SQIVND (reference sequence). The CDR3 sequence is CASSPYMNTEAFF. The DNA for the CDR3 is TGTGCCAGTAGTCCATACATGAACACTGAAGCTTTCTTT.

The J gene is TRBJ1-4, the V gene TRBV30; D unclear. The CDR3 runs 13 residues. Trimming cost V 0 bases and J 10 bases, with 12 bases left between them. Germline CDR1 reads GTSNPN; CDR2 reads SVGIG (reference sequence). CDR3 in DNA: TGTGCCTGGAGTGTGGGTGGACCGGGAAAACTGTTTTTT. It translates to CAWSVGGPGKLFF. Supplemented by reference TRBV30 and TRBJ1-4, the full variable domain reads SQTIHQWPATLVQPVGSPLSLECTVEGTSNPNLYWYRQAAGRGLQLLFYSVGIGQISSEVPQNLSASRPQDRQFILSSKKLLLSDSGFYLCAWSVGGPGKLFFGSGTQLSVL.

The chain uses TRBV29-1 and TRBJ2-3; maybe TRBD1 (5 bases). Trimming stripped 6 bases from V and 4 bases from J, with 5 bases between. CDR3 length: 10 amino acids. Germline assignment: CDR1 SQVTM and CDR2 ANQGSEA. The CDR3 DNA is TGCAGCGTGGGGCCAGATACGCAGTATTTT. This sequence encodes CSVGPDTQYF.

As to this clonotype: This sequence may be a read error, since a much larger clone differs from it by one base. The chain combines TRBV7-3 with TRBJ1-2, with D tentatively TRBD1 (5 bases). The ends were cut back, 5 bases at V and 2 bases at J, with 9 bases in the middle. Per the germline V gene, CDR1 is SGHTA and CDR2 is FQGTGA. The CDR3 extends over 13 amino acids. The CDR3 reads CASSRDPNYGYTF. In nucleotides, the CDR3 is TGTGCCAGCAGCCGGGACCCCAACTATGGCTACACCTTC.

Notes on this clonotype: A clone one base away is much larger, so this may be a read error. The V gene is TRBV20-1, the J gene TRBJ2-1, with unresolved D. The CDR3 consists of 14 residues. Trimming removed 4 bases from V and 2 bases from J, with 12 bases in between. The V gene's germline CDR1 is DFQATT and CDR2 SNEGSKA (reference sequence). The CDR3, as DNA: TGCAGTGCTAAGATGGCAGGACCCTACAATGAGCAGTTCTTC. Translation gives CSAKMAGPYNEQFF.